The 10 T cell receptor beta chains below all came from one sample that was sequenced in a study of blood T cell repertoires in COVID-19. Measured with immunoSEQ multiplex PCR; TCRdb has only the in-frame clones, and not every one. Of some 20,000 clones listed, approximately 80% are singletons. Sequencing was carried out using peripheral blood. The receptors were sampled from a human donor in a cohort sampled during active COVID-19.

The chain joins TRBV3-1 (or the pseudogene TRBV3-2) to TRBJ2-1; weak D call: TRBD1 (5 bases). Trimming removed 0 bases from V and 5 bases from J, with 11 bases in between. The length of the CDR3 is 15 residues. The germline CDR1 and CDR2 sequences are LGHDT and YNNKEL (reference sequence). The CDR3 region has the DNA TGTGCCAGCAGCCAAGATACGTTGGGGCACAATGAGCAGTTCTTC. Its translation: CASSQDTLGHNEQFF.

V and J are TRBV11-2 and TRBJ2-1; 9 nucleotides agree with TRBD2. The germline V gene encodes CDR1 SGHAT and CDR2 FQNNGV. This CDR3 contains 15 residues. With V trimmed by 5 bases and J by 6 bases, 8 bases remained unmatched. In DNA form, the CDR3 reads TGTGCCAGCAGCCCTATAGCGGGAGTGGGCAATGAGCAGTTCTTC. This encodes CASSPIAGVGNEQFF.

The chain carries TRBV7-9 and TRBJ2-5, with 9 nucleotides matching TRBD2. The junction had 5 bases not matched to a gene; V was cut back by 1 base and J by 5 bases. Germline V gene data show CDR1 as SEHNR and CDR2 as FQNEAQ (reference sequence). This CDR3 is 15 amino acids long. CDR3 coding DNA: TGTGCCAGCAGCTTAGGGACTAGCGACCGGGAGACCCAGTACTTC. The encoded protein is CASSLGTSDRETQYF.

This sequence joins TRBV6-2 or TRBV6-3 and TRBJ2-1; D is uncertain. The V end was cut by 1 base, the J end by 5 bases, with 12 bases between. This CDR3 region has 15 residues. The V gene's germline CDR1 is MNHEY and CDR2 SVGEGT. CDR3 bases: TGTGCCAGCAGTTACTACCTGGTTGAGAACAATGAGCAGTTCTTC. Its translation is CASSYYLVENNEQFF.

This clone has just one count. The rearrangement joins TRBV9 to TRBJ1-6, with D possibly TRBD1 on 6 matching bases. The CDR3 sequence is 15 residues long. V lost 4 bases, J lost 10 bases, and 18 bases lay in between. Germline V gives CDR1 SGDLS, CDR2 YYNGEE. As DNA, the CDR3 is TGTGCCAGCAGCCCCGCCGGGACACTAAAATCACCCCTCCACTTT. Its protein is CASSPAGTLKSPLHF.

The chain combines TRBV7-9 with TRBJ2-5; D is uncertain. This CDR3 comprises 14 residues. Germline CDR1 reads SEHNR; CDR2 reads FQNEAQ (reference sequence). V gave up 10 bases and J gave up 5 bases, with 20 bases separating them. CDR3 sequence: CATAQVDRWETQYF. CDR3 nucleotides: TGTGCCACCGCCCAGGTAGACCGGTGGGAGACCCAGTACTTC.

The chain carries TRBV27 and TRBJ2-1; 14 bases align to TRBD2. The CDR3 runs to 16 residues. Germline assignment: CDR1 MNHEY and CDR2 SMNVEV (reference sequence). Germline trimming cut 2 bases from V and 3 bases from J; bases unmatched to any gene: 0. The CDR3 sequence is CASSLGTSGGYNEQFF. The DNA for the CDR3 is TGTGCCAGCAGTTTAGGGACTAGCGGGGGCTACAATGAGCAGTTCTTC.

The chain employs TRBV9 and TRBJ2-3; the match to TRBD2 covers 7 bases. After removal of 4 bases from V and 0 bases from J, the junction contained 2 bases not matched to a gene. Germline V gives CDR1 SGDLS, CDR2 YYNGEE. The CDR3 sequence is 14 residues long. CDR3 in amino acids: CASSTSVSTDTQYF. The CDR3 DNA reads TGTGCCAGCAGCACTAGCGTCAGCACAGATACGCAGTATTTT.

The chain couples TRBV19 to TRBJ1-5; possibly TRBD1 for D (5 bases). Trimming pared 4 bases from V and 4 bases from J, leaving 8 bases between. Germline assignment: CDR1 LNHDA and CDR2 SQIVND (reference sequence). The CDR3 consists of 13 residues. In DNA, the CDR3 is TGTGCCAGTAGTACGTCAGGGAATCAGCCCCAGCATTTT. This sequence encodes CASSTSGNQPQHF.

This clone was recorded only once. V usage is TRBV6-5 and J usage is TRBJ2-3, with 10 bases identical to TRBD2. After removal of 4 bases from V and 1 base from J, the junction contained 5 bases not matched to a gene. CDR3 length equals 16 residues. CDR1 and CDR2 from the germline V gene are MNHEY and SVGAGI. The CDR3, as DNA: TGTGCCAGCAGTTCCACCGGGACTAGCGGCACAGATACGCAGTATTTT. As protein: CASSSTGTSGTDTQYF.